One and the same sample provided the 2 T cell receptor beta chains below, sequenced in a study of CD8+ T cells in alopecia areata. Extracted RNA was reverse transcribed, and the resulting cDNA served as sequencing template. TCRdb's copy holds only in-frame clones and misses some; the assay was immunoSEQ multiplex PCR. The sample yields about 98,000 clones, 35% to 50% seen once. Material for sequencing was CD4+ T cells sorted from blood. Receptors originate from a human donor with alopecia areata.

The V and J genes are TRBV7-9 and TRBJ2-1, with 9 nucleotides matching TRBD1. This CDR3 is 12 amino acids long. Germline CDR1 and CDR2: SEHNR and FQNEAQ (reference sequence). The trim removed 5 bases at V and 9 bases at J, leaving 2 bases unmatched. CDR3 residues: CASSMGQGEQFF. The CDR3 region has the DNA TGTGCCAGCAGCATGGGACAGGGTGAGCAGTTCTTC.

The chain recombines TRBV28 with TRBJ1-2; perhaps TRBD1 as D (5 bases). The germline gives CDR1 MDHEN, CDR2 SYDVKM. V was cut by 5 bases and J by 6 bases, with 19 bases left in between. This CDR3 comprises 15 residues. CDR3 residues: CASSPLSSRQNGYTF. The CDR3 DNA reads TGTGCCAGCAGTCCCCTCTCCTCCCGACAGAATGGCTACACCTTC.